One and the same sample provided the 5 T cell receptor beta chains below, sequenced in a study of control samples from healthy donors and cancer patients. Clones were read by immunoSEQ multiplex PCR, and TCRdb kept only the in-frame ones, dropping some. The data show about 95,000 clones, around 85% seen once. The specimen was blood. The source of these receptors is a man aged 25 to 40 in good health.

This rearrangement joins TRBV28 to TRBJ1-2; D is unresolved. Deletions cut 3 bases from V and 1 base from J, with 6 bases between. The CDR3 covers 13 residues. Per the germline V gene, CDR1 is MDHEN and CDR2 is SYDVKM. The CDR3 DNA sequence: TGTGCCAGCAGTTTCGTCAGTAACTATGGCTACACCTTC. Its translation is CASSFVSNYGYTF.

This chain connects TRBV19 to TRBJ2-7; the D gene could be TRBD1 or TRBD2 (5 bases each). CDR3 length: 15 residues. Germline-derived CDR1 and CDR2 are LNHDA and SQIVND (reference sequence). The V end was cut by 5 bases, the J end by 2 bases, with 16 bases between. CDR3 in DNA: TGTGCCAGTAGTTTAATCAGGGACGGAACCTACGAGCAGTACTTC. Encoded protein: CASSLIRDGTYEQYF.

The chain combines TRBV5-1 with TRBJ1-4, with TRBD1 identical over 9 bases. V was clipped by 4 bases and J by 8 bases; unmatched bases: 9. Germline V gene sequence: CDR1 SGHRS, CDR2 YFSETQ. This CDR3 comprises 15 residues. In DNA, the CDR3 is TGCGCCAGCAGCACCCAGACAGGGGGAGAAGAAAAACTGTTTTTT. Protein sequence: CASSTQTGGEEKLFF.

This clone turned up a few times. The V and J genes are TRBV10-3 and TRBJ1-4; a possible D gene is TRBD1 (5 bases). Germline V gene lookup returns CDR1 ENHRY and CDR2 SYGVKD. V dropped 11 bases and J dropped 7 bases, with 17 bases sitting between them. The CDR3 consists of 13 residues. The CDR3: CASGWDGGEKLFF. CDR3 in DNA: TGTGCCTCCGGGTGGGATGGGGGTGAAAAACTGTTTTTT.

This clone was found a few times. The chain links TRBV19 to TRBJ2-7; the match to TRBD1 covers 8 bases. J was trimmed by 3 bases and V by 5 bases; bases with no gene match: 3. This CDR3 region has 13 residues. Germline CDR1 reads LNHDA; CDR2 reads SQIVND (reference sequence). CDR3 bases: TGTGCCAGTAGTGTGGGACAGGTCTACGAGCAGTACTTC. It specifies CASSVGQVYEQYF.